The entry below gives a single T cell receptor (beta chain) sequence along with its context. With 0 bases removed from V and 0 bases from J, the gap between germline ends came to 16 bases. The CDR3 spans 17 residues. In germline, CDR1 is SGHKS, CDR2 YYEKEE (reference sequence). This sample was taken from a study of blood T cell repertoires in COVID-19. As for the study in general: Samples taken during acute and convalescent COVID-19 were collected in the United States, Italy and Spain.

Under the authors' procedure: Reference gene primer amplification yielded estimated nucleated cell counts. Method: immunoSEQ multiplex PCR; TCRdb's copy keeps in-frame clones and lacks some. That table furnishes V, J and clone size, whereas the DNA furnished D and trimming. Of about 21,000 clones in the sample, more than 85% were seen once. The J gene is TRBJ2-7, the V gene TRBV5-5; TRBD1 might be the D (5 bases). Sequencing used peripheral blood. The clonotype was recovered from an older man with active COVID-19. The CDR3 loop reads CASSLGWVGQSSYEQYF. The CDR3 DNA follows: TGTGCCAGCAGCTTGGGATGGGTGGGGCAGAGCTCCTACGAGCAGTACTTC.